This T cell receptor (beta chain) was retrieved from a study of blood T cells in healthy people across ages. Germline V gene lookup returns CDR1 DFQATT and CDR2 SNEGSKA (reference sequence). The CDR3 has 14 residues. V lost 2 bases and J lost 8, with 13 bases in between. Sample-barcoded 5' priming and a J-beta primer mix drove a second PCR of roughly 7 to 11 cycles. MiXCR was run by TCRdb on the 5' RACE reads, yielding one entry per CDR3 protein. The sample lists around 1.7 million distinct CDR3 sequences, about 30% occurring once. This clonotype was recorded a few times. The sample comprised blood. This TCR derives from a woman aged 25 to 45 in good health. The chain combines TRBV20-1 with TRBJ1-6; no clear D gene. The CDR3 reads CSARSGPQDSPLHF. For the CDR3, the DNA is TGCAGTGCTAGATCCGGGCCGCAGGATTCACCCCTCCACTTT.